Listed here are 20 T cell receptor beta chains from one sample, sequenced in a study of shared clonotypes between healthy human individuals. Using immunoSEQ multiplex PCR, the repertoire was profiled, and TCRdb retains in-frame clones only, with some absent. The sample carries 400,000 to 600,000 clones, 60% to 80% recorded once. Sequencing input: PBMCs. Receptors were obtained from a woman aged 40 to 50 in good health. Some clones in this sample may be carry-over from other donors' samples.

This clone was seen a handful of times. The CDR3 bases are TGCGCCAGCAGCCCCGGTCTCACCCTCCACTTT. It codes for CASSPGLTLHF. The rearrangement joins TRBV4-1 to TRBJ1-6; no reliable D call. This CDR3 region has 11 residues. Germline CDR1 reads MGHRA; CDR2 reads YSYEKL. V was shortened by 4 bases and J by 14 bases, with 9 bases between the two germline ends.

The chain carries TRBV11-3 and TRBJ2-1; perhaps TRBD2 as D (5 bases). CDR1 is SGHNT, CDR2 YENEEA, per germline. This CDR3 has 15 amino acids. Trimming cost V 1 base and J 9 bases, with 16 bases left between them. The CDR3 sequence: CASSLGAELGFEQFF. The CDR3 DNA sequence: TGTGCCAGCAGCTTAGGGGCGGAACTAGGGTTTGAGCAGTTCTTC.

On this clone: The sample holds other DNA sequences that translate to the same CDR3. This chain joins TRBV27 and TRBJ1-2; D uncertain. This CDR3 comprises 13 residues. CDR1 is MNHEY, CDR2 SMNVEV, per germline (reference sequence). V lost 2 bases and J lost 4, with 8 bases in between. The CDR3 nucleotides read TGTGCCAGCAGTTTAGGTCGAAGCTATGGCTACACCTTC. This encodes CASSLGRSYGYTF.

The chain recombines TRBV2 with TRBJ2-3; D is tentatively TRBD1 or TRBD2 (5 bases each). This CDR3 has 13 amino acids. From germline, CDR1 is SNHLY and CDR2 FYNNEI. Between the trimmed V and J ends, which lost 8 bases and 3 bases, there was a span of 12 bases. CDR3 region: CASGGVGTDTQYF. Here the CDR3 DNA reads TGTGCCAGCGGGGGTGTGGGTACAGATACGCAGTATTTT.

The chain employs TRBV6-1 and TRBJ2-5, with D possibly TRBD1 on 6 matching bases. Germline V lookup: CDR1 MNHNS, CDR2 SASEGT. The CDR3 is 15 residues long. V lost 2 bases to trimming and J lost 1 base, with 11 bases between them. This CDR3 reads CASSELSGVQETQYF. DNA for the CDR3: TGTGCCAGCAGTGAATTATCAGGGGTCCAAGAGACCCAGTACTTC.

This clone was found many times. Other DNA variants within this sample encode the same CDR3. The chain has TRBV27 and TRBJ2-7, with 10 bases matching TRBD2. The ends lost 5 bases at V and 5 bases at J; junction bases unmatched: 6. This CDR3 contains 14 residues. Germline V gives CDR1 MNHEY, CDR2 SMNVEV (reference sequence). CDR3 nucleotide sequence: TGTGCCAGCAGTGAAGCGGGAGGGCCTCACGAGCAGTACTTC. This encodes CASSEAGGPHEQYF.

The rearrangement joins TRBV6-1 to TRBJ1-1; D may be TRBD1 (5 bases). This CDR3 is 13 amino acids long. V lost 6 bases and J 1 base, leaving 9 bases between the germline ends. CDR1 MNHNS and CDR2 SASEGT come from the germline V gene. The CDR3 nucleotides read TGTGCCAGCAGCCTAGACAGGAACACTGAAGCTTTCTTT. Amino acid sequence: CASSLDRNTEAFF.

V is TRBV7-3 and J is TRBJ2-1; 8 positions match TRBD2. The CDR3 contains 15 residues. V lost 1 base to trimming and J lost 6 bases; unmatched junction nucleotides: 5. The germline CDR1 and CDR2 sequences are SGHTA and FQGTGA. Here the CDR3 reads CASSLMPGGVNEQFF. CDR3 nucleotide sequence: TGTGCCAGCAGCTTAATGCCGGGAGGGGTCAATGAGCAGTTCTTC.

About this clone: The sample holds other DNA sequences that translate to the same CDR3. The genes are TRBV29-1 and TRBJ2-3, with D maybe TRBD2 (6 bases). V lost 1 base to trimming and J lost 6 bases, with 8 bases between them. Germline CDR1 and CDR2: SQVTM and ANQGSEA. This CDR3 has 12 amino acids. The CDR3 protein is CSVEGGTDTQYF. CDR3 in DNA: TGCAGCGTTGAAGGCGGGACTGATACGCAGTATTTT.

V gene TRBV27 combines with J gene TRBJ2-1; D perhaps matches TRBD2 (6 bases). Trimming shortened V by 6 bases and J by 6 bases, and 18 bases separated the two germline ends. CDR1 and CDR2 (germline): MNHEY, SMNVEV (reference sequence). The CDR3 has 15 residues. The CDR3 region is CASSRKTTRANEQFF. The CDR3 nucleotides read TGTGCCAGCAGCCGAAAAACGACTAGGGCCAATGAGCAGTTCTTC.

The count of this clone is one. The CDR3 here is CASSPSGYTGELFF. CDR3 nucleotides: TGTGCCAGCTCACCCTCCGGGTACACCGGGGAGCTGTTTTTT. The rearrangement links TRBV18 to TRBJ2-2, with unresolved D. V was trimmed by 3 bases and J by 3 bases, leaving 8 bases between them. Germline V gives CDR1 KGHSH, CDR2 LQKENI. CDR3 length equals 14 residues.

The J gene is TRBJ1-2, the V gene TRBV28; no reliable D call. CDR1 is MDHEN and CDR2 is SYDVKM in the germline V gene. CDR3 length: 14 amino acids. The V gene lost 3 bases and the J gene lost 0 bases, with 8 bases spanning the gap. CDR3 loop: CASSLTGANYGYTF. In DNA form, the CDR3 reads TGTGCCAGCAGTTTGACGGGAGCTAACTATGGCTACACCTTC.

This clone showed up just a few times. This CDR3 reads CASSPWAGVGNQPQHF. The CDR3 nucleotides are TGTGCCAGCAGTCCGTGGGCAGGGGTTGGCAATCAGCCCCAGCATTTT. This sequence joins TRBV27 and TRBJ1-5, with D maybe TRBD1 (6 bases). V dropped 5 bases and J dropped 2 bases, with 16 bases sitting between them. CDR1 MNHEY and CDR2 SMNVEV come from the germline V gene (reference sequence). This CDR3 contains 16 residues.

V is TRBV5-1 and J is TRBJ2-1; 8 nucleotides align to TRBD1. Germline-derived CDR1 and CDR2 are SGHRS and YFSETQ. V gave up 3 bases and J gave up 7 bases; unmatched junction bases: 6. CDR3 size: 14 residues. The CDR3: CASSSPGGSNEQFF. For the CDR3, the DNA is TGCGCCAGCAGCTCTCCAGGGGGCAGTAATGAGCAGTTCTTC.

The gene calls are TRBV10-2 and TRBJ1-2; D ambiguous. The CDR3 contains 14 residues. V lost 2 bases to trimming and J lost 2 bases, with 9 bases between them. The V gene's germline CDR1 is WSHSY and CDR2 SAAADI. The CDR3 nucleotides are TGCGCCAGCAGTGAGGTGGATCCAAACTATGGCTACACCTTC. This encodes CASSEVDPNYGYTF.

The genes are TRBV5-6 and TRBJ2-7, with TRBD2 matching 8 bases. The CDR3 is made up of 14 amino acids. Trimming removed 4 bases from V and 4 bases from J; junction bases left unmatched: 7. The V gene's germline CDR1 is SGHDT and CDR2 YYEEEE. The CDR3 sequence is CASSGAPSGYEQYF. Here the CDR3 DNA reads TGTGCCAGCAGCGGAGCCCCTAGCGGGTACGAGCAGTACTTC.

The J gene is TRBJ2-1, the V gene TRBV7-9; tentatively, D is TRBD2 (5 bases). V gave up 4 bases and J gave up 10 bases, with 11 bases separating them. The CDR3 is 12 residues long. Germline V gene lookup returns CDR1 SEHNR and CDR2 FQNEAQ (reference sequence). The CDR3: CASSSLREEQFF. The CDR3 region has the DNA TGTGCCAGCAGCTCCCTAAGGGAGGAGCAGTTCTTC.

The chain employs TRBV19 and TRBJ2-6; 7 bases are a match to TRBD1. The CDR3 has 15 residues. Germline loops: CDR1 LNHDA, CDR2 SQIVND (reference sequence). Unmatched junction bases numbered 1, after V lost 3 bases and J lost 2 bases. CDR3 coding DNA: TGTGCCAGTAGTATCCAGGGGGCTGGGGCCAACGTCCTGACTTTC. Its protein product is CASSIQGAGANVLTF.

The CDR3 region is CATSRPPRASVPYEQYF. The DNA for the CDR3 is TGTGCCACCAGCAGACCCCCAAGAGCGAGCGTACCCTACGAGCAGTACTTC. The V call is TRBV15, the J call TRBJ2-7; unclear D gene. V was cut by 2 bases and J by 2 bases, with 19 bases left in between. CDR1 and CDR2 from the germline V gene are LNHNV and YYDKDF (reference sequence). The CDR3 contains 17 residues.

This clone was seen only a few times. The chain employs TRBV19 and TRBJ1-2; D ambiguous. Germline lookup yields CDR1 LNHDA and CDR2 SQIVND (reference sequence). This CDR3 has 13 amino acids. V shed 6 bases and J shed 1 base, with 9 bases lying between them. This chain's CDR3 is CASSSNVNYGYTF. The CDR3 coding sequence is TGTGCCAGTAGCTCCAACGTTAACTATGGCTACACCTTC.